This T cell receptor (beta chain) was captured by sequencing in a study of cytomegalovirus exposure and HLA in healthy donors. PCR primers comprised 60 Vbeta and 13 Jbeta primers. Only in-frame clones appear in the TCRdb table, and some are missing; sequencing was by immunoSEQ multiplex PCR. The data show about 170,000 clones, 84% seen once. The trim removed 2 bases at V and 2 bases at J, leaving 4 bases unmatched. CDR3 length: 14 residues. CDR1 is SGHRS, CDR2 YFSETQ, per germline. Study-level points and caveats: There were 160 or so TCR beta chains listed as cytomegalovirus-associated.

Turning to this clone: Antigen unknown.

This TCR came from a boy between 2 and 10 years old in good health and CMV-seronegative. V and J are TRBV5-1 and TRBJ2-7, with TRBD1 matching over 7 bases. The sequenced sample consisted of PBMCs. The CDR3 DNA follows: TGCGCCAGCAGCTTAAGGCAGGGGGCCTACGAGCAGTACTTC. It yields the protein CASSLRQGAYEQYF.